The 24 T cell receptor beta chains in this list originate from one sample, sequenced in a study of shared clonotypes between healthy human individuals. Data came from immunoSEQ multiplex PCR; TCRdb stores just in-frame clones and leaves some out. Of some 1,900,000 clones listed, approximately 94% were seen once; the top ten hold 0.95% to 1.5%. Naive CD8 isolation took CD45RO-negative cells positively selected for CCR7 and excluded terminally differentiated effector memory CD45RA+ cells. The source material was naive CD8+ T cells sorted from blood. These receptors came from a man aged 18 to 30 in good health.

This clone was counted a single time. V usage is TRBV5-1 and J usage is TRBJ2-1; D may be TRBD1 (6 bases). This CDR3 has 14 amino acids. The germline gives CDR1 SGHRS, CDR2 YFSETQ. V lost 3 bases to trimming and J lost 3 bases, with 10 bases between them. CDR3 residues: CASSYRDNYNEQFF. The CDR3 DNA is TGCGCCAGCAGCTACCGGGACAACTACAATGAGCAGTTCTTC.

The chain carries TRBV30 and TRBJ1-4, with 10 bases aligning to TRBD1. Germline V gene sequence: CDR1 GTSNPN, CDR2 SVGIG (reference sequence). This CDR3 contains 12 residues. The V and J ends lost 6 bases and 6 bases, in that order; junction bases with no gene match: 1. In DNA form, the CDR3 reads TGTGCCTGTGGGACAGGGGATGAAAAACTGTTTTTT. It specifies CACGTGDEKLFF.

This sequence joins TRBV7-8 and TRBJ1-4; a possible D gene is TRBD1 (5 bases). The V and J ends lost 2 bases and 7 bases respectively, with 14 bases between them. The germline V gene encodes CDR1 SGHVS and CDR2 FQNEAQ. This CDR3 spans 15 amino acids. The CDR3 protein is CASSLTRGDAEKLFF. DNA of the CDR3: TGTGCCAGCAGCTTAACACGGGGGGACGCTGAAAAACTGTTTTTT.

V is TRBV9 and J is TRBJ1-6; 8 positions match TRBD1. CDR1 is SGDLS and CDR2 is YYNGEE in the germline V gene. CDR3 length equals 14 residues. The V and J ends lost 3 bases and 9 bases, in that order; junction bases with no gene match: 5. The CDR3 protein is CASSANQGASPLHF. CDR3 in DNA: TGTGCCAGCAGCGCAAACCAGGGGGCTTCACCCCTCCACTTT.

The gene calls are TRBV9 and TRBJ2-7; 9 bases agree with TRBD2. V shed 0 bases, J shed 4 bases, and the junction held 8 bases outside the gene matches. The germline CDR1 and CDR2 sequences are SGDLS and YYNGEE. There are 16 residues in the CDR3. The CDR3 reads CASSVGASGNVYEQYF. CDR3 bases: TGTGCCAGCAGCGTAGGGGCTAGCGGGAACGTATACGAGCAGTACTTC.

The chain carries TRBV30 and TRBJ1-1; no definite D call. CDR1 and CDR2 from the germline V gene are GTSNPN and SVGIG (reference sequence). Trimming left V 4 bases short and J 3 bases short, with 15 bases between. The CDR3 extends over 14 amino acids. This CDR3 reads CAWTPTELYTEAFF. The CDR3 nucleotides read TGTGCCTGGACCCCTACAGAATTGTACACTGAAGCTTTCTTT.

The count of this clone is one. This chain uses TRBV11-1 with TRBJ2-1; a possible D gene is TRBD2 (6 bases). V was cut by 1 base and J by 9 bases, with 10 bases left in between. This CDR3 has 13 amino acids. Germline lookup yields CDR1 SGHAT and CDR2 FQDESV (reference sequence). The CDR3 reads CASSLVSGLEQFF. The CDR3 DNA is TGTGCCAGCAGCTTAGTCAGCGGGCTTGAGCAGTTCTTC.

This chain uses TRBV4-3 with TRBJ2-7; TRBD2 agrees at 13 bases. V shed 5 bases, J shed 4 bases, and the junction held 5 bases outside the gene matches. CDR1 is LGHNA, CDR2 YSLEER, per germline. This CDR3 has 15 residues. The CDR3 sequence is CASSYGLAGEYEQYF. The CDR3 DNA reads TGCGCCAGCAGCTACGGACTAGCGGGAGAGTACGAGCAGTACTTC.

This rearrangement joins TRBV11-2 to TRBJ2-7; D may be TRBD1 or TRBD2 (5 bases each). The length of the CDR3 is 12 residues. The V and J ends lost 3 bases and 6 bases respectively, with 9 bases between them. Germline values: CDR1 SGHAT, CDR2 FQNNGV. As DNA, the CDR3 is TGTGCCAGCAGCTTCGAGGGGCTCGAGCAGTACTTC. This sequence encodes CASSFEGLEQYF.

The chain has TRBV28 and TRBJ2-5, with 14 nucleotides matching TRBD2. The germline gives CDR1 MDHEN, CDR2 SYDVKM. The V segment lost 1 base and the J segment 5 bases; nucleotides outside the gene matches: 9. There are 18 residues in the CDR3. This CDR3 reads CASSLSGLAGGFRETQYF. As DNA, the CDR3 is TGTGCCAGCAGTTTATCTGGACTAGCGGGAGGTTTTAGGGAGACCCAGTACTTC.

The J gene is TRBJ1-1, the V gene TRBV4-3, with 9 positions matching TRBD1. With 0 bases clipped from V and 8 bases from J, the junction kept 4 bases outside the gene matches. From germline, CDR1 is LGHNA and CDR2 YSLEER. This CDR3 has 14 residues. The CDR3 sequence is CASSQEGGQGEAFF. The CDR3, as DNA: TGCGCCAGCAGCCAAGAAGGGGGACAGGGAGAAGCTTTCTTT.

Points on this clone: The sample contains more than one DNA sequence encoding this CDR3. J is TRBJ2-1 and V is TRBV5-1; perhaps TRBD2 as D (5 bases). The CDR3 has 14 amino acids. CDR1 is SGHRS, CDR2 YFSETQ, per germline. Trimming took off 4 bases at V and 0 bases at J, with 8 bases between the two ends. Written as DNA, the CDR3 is TGCGCCAGCAGCCTCCGGGGCTCCTACAATGAGCAGTTCTTC. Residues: CASSLRGSYNEQFF.

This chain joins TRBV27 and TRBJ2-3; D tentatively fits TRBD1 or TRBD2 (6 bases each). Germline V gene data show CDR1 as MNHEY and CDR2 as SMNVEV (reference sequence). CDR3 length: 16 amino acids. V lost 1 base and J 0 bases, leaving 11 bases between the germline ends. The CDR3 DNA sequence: TGTGCCAGCAGTTTATACCCGGGGGCAAGCACAGATACGCAGTATTTT. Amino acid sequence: CASSLYPGASTDTQYF.

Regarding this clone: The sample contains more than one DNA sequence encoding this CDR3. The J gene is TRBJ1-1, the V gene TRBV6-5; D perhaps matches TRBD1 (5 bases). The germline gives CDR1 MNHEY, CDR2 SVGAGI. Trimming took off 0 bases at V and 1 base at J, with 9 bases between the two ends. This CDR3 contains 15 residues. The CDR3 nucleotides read TGTGCCAGCAGTTACTCGGGACGCCCGAACACTGAAGCTTTCTTT. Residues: CASSYSGRPNTEAFF.

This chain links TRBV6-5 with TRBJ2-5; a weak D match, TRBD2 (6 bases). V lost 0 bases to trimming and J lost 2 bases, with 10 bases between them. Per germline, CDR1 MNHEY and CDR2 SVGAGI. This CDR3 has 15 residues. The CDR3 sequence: CASSYSGLLQETQYF. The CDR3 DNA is TGTGCCAGCAGTTACTCAGGACTATTGCAAGAGACCCAGTACTTC.

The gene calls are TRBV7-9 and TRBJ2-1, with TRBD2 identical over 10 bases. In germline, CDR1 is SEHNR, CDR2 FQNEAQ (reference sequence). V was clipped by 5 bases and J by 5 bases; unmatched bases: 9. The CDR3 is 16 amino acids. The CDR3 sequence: CASSPEGTSAHNEQFF. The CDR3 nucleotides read TGTGCCAGCAGCCCAGAAGGGACTAGCGCTCACAATGAGCAGTTCTTC.

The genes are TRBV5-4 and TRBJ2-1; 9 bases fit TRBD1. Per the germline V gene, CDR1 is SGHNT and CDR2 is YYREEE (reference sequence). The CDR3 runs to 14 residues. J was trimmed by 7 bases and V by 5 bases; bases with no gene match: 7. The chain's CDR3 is CASREQGAINEQFF. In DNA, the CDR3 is TGTGCCAGCAGGGAACAGGGGGCGATAAATGAGCAGTTCTTC. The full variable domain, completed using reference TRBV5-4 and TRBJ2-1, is ETGVTQSPTHLIKTRGQQVTLRCSSQSGHNTVSWYQQALGQGPQFIFQYYREEENGRGNFPPRFSGLQFPNYSSELNVNALELDDSALYLCASREQGAINEQFFGPGTRLTVL.

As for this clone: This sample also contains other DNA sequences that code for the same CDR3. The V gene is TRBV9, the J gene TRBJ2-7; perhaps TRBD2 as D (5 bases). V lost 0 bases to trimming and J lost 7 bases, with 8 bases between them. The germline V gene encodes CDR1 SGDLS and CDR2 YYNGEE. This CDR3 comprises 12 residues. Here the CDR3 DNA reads TGTGCCAGCAGCGTAGAAGGGAGAGAGCAGTACTTC. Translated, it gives CASSVEGREQYF.

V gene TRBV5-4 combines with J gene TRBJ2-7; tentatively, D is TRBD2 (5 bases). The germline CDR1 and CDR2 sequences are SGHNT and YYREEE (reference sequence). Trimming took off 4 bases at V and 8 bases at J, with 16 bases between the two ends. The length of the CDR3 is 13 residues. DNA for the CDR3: TGTGCCAGCAGCGCCGGGGAACGCGGAAAGCAGTACTTC. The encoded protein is CASSAGERGKQYF.

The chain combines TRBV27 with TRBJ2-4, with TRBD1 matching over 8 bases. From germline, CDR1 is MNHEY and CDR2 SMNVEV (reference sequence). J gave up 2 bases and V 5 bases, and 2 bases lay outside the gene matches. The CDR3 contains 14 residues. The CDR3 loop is CASSIRGPKNIQYF. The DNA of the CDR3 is TGTGCCAGCAGTATCAGGGGGCCCAAAAACATTCAGTACTTC.

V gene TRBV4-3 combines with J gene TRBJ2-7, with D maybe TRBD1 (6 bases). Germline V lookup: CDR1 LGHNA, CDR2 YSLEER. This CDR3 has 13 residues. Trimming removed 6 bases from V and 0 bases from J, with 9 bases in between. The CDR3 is CASRGADSYEQYF. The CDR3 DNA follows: TGCGCCAGCAGGGGGGCAGACTCCTACGAGCAGTACTTC.

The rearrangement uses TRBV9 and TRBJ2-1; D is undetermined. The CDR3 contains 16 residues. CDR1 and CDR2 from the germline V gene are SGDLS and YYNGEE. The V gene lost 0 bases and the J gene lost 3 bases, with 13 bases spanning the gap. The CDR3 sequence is CASSVAAAAFYNEQFF. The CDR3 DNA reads TGTGCCAGCAGCGTAGCTGCAGCAGCCTTCTACAATGAGCAGTTCTTC.

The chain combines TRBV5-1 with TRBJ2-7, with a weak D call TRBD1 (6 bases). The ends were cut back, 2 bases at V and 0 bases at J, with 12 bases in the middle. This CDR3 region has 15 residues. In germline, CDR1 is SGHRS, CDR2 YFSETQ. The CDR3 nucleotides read TGCGCCAGCAGCTTCGGGACAATCCTCTCCTACGAGCAGTACTTC. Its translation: CASSFGTILSYEQYF.

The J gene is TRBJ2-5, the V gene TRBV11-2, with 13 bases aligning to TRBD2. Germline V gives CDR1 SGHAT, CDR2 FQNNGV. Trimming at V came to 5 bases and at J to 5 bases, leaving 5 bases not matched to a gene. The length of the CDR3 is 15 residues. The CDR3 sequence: CASSTLAGGKETQYF. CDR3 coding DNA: TGTGCCAGCAGCACACTAGCGGGAGGGAAGGAGACCCAGTACTTC.